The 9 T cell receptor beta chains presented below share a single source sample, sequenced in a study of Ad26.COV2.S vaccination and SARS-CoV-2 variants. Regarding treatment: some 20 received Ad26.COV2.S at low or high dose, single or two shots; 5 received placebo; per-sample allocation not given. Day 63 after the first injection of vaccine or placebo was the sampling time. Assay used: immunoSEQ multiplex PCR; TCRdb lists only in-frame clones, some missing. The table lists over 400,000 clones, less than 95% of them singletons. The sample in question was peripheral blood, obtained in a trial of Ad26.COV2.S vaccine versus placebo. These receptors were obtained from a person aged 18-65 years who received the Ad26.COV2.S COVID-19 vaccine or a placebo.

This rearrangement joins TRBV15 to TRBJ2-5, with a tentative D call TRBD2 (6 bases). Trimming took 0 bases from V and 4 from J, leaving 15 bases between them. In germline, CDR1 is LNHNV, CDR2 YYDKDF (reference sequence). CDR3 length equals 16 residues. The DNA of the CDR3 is TGTGCCACCAGCAGAGATCCTTTCGGGAGTAGAGAGACCCAGTACTTC. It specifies CATSRDPFGSRETQYF.

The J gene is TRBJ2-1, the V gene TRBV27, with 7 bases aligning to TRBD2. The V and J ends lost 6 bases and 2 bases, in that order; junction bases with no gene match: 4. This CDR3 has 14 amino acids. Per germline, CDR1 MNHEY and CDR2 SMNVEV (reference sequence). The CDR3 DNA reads TGTGCCAGCAGCCCTAGCGGAGCCTACAATGAGCAGTTCTTC. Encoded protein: CASSPSGAYNEQFF.

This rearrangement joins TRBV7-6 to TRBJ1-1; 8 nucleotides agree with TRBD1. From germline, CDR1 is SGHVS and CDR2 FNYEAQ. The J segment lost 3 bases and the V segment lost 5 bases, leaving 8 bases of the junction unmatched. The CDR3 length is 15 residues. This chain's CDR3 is CASSPDGTGYTEAFF. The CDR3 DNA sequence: TGTGCCAGCAGCCCCGATGGGACAGGTTACACTGAAGCTTTCTTT.

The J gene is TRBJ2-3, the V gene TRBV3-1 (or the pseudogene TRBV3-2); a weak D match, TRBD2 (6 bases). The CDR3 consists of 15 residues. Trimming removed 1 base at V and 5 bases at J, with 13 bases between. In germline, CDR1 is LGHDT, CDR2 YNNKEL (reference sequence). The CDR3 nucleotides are TGTGCCAGCAGCCAAGTTAACGCGGAGGGAGATACGCAGTATTTT. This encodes CASSQVNAEGDTQYF.

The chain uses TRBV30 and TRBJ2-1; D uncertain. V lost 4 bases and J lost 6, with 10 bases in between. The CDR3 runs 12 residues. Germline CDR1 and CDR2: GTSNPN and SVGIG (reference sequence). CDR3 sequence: CAWIRTTNEQFF. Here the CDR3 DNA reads TGTGCCTGGATCAGGACGACCAATGAGCAGTTCTTC.

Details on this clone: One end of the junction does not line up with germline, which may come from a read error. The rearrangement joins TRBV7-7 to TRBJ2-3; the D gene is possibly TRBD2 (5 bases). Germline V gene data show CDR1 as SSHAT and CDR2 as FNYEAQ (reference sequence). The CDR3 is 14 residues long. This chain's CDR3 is CASSPTGVTDTQYF. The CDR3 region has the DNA TGTGCTAGCAGCCCCACCGGGGTCACAGATACGCAGTATTTT.

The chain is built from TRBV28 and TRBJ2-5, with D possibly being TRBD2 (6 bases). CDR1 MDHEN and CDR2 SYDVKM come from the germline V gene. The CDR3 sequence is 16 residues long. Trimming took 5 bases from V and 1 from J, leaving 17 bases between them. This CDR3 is CASSPERVPFQETQYF. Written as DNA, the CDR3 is TGTGCCAGCAGTCCCGAGCGGGTACCCTTCCAAGAGACCCAGTACTTC.

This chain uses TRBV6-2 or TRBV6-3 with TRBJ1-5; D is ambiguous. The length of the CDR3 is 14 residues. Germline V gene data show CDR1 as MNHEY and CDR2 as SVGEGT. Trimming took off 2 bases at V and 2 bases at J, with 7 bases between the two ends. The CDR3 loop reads CASSYEGGNQPQHF. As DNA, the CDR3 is TGTGCCAGCAGTTACGAGGGAGGCAATCAGCCCCAGCATTTT.

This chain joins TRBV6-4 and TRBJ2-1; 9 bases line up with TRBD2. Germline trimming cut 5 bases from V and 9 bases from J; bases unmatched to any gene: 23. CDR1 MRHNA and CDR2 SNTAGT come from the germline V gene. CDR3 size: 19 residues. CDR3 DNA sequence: TGTGCCAGCAGTCCGAATTACCTAGAGGTGCGGGAGGGCCGCGGTGAGCAGTTCTTC. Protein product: CASSPNYLEVREGRGEQFF.